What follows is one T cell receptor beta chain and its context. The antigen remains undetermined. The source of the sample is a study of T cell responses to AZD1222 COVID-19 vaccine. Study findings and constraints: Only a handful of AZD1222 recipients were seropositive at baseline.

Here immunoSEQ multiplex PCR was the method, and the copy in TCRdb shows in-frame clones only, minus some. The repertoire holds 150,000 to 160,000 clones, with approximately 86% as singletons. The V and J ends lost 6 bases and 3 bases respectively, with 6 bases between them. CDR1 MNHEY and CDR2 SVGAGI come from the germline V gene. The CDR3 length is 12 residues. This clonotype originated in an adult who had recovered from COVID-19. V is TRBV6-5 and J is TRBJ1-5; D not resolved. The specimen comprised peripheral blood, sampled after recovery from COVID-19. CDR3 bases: TGTGCCAGCAGGGACCACAATCAGCCCCAGCATTTT. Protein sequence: CASRDHNQPQHF.